This T cell receptor beta chain is from a study of T cells in Graves' hyperthyroidism and ophthalmopathy. Clinical symptoms, serum thyroxine and TRAb, thyroid ultrasound and orbital computed tomography were used for the diagnoses. RNA transcripts were the template for amplifying TCR beta CDR3 regions. The primer set for the first-round RT-PCR of the TCR CDR3 was HTBI. TCRdb passed the multiplex PCR reads through MiXCR, listing each CDR3 protein once. The table includes about 350,000 distinct CDR3 sequences, about 15% detected once. The CDR3 is 15 residues long. Per germline, CDR1 SGHVS and CDR2 FQNEAQ. V was cut by 1 base and J by 2 bases, with 11 bases left in between. This clonotype was detected ten times or more.

The sequenced sample was blood. The receptor was derived from a woman in her twenties or thirties with Graves' hyperthyroidism. The rearrangement uses TRBV7-8 and TRBJ2-5; D assignment may be TRBD1 or TRBD2 (5 bases each). CDR3 amino acids: CASSLEGERQETQYF. As DNA, the CDR3 is TGTGCCAGCAGCTTAGAAGGGGAGAGACAAGAGACCCAGTACTTC.